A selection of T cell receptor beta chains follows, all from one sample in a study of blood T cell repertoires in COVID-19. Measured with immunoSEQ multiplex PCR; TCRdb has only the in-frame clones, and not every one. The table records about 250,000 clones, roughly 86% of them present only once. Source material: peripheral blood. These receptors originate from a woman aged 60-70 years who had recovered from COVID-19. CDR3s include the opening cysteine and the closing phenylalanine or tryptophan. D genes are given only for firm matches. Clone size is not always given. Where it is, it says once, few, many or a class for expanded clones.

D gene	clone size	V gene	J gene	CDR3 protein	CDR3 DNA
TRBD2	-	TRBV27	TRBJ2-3	CASSALGLAGGHGTQYF	TGTGCCAGCAGTGCTCTTGGGCTAGCGGGGGGGCACGGTACGCAGTATTTT
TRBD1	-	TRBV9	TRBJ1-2	CASSVVDSRQGGYTF	TGTGCCAGCAGCGTAGTGGACAGCCGACAGGGGGGCTACACCTTC
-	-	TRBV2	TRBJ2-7	CASSDYSYEQYF	TGTGCCAGCAGTGACTACAGCTACGAGCAGTACTTC
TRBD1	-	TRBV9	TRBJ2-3	CASSSGTGAMADTQYF	TGTGCCAGCAGCTCTGGGACAGGGGCAATGGCAGATACGCAGTATTTT
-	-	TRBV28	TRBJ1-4	CASGRVLNEKLFF	TGTGCCAGCGGTCGGGTACTTAATGAAAAACTGTTTTTT
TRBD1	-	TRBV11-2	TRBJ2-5	CASSLGPPGQGGETQYF	TGTGCCAGCAGCTTGGGACCCCCGGGACAGGGAGGGGAGACCCAGTACTTC
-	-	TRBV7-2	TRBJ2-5	CASSLARPAVGETQYF	TGTGCCAGCAGCTTAGCGCGGCCCGCGGTGGGAGAGACCCAGTACTTC
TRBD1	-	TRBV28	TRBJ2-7	CASSTNHRGLTYEQYF	TGTGCCAGCAGTACCAACCACAGGGGGCTTACCTACGAGCAGTACTTC
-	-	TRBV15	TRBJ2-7	CATSPGDSYEQYF	TGTGCCACCAGCCCCGGGGACTCCTACGAGCAGTACTTC
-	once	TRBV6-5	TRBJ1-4	CASRSGGNNEKLFF	TGTGCCAGCAGAAGCGGGGGGAACAATGAAAAACTGTTTTTT
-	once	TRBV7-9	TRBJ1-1	CASSSPGQNTEAFF	TGTGCCAGCAGCAGCCCGGGACAGAACACTGAAGCTTTCTTT
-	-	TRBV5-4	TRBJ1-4	CASSFQGSREKLFF	TGTGCCAGCAGCTTCCAGGGATCTAGGGAAAAACTGTTTTTT
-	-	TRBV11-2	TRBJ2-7	CASSKPRAPYEQYF	TGTGCCAGCAGCAAACCCAGGGCCCCTTACGAGCAGTACTTC
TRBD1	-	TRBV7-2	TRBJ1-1	CASSLGTGYTEAFF	TGTGCCAGCAGCTTGGGGACAGGGTACACTGAAGCTTTCTTT
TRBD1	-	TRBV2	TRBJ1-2	CASRDRGANYGYTF	TGTGCCAGCAGAGACAGGGGAGCTAACTATGGCTACACCTTC
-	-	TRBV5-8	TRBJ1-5	CASSPGWSQPQHF	TGTGCCAGCAGCCCCGGTTGGTCCCAGCCCCAGCATTTT
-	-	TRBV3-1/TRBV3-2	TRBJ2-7	CASSQGQGSYEQYF	TGTGCCAGCAGCCAAGGGCAGGGCTCCTACGAGCAGTACTTC
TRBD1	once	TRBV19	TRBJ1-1	CASTPTQTGLTEAFF	TGTGCCAGTACCCCAACCCAGACAGGGCTGACTGAAGCTTTCTTT
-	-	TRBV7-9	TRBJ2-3	CASSRRGGLSKDTQYF	TGTGCCAGCAGCCGGAGGGGCGGCCTATCCAAAGATACGCAGTATTTT
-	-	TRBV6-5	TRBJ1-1	CASMAGLHTEAFF	TGTGCCAGCATGGCGGGTTTACACACTGAAGCTTTCTTT
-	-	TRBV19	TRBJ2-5	CASSIPGLYSVTQYF	TGTGCCAGTAGTATCCCCGGACTATACTCGGTGACCCAGTACTTC
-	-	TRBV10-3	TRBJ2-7	CAISEEREGYEQYF	TGTGCCATCAGTGAGGAGAGAGAGGGCTACGAGCAGTACTTC
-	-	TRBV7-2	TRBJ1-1	CASSVADGGQAFF	TGTGCCAGCAGCGTCGCGGACGGGGGGCAGGCTTTCTTT
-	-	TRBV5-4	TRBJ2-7	CASSLASGALSYEQYF	TGTGCCAGCAGCTTGGCGTCAGGGGCCCTCTCCTACGAGCAGTACTTC
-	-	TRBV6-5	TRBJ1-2	CASNVPPTDYGYTF	TGTGCCAGCAACGTACCCCCCACGGACTATGGCTACACCTTC
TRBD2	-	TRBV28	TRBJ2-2	CASSPGTSGYTGELFF	TGTGCCAGCAGCCCGGGGACTAGCGGGTACACCGGGGAGCTGTTTTTT
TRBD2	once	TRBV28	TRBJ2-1	CASEGASGGPYNEQFF	TGTGCCAGCGAAGGGGCTAGCGGGGGGCCTTACAATGAGCAGTTCTTC
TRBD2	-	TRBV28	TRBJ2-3	CASSLRSMARELAGGEMSTDTQYF	TGTGCCAGCAGTTTACGCTCTATGGCCCGAGAACTAGCGGGGGGGGAGATGAGCACAGATACGCAGTATTTT
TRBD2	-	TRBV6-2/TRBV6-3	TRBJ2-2	CASSYSTRGGDTGELFF	TGTGCCAGCAGTTACTCGACGCGGGGGGGCGACACCGGGGAGCTGTTTTTT
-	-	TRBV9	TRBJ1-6	CASSALTGMNNSPLHF	TGTGCCAGCAGCGCGTTGACGGGGATGAATAATTCACCCCTCCACTTT
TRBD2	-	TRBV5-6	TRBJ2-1	CASSLPLAGGLEQFF	TGTGCCAGCAGCTTGCCCCTAGCGGGGGGGCTTGAGCAGTTCTTC
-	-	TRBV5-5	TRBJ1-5	CASSWGPGGRQYRHF	TGTGCCAGCAGCTGGGGCCCGGGAGGGAGGCAGTACCGGCATTTT